This is a list of T cell receptor beta chains from one sample in a study of CD8 T cells in Susac syndrome. TCRdb reprocessed the immunoSEQ multiplex PCR reads via MiXCR and lists one record per CDR3 protein. The sample lists some 26,000 distinct CDR3 sequences, 94% occurring once. Sequenced material: CD8+ T cells from PBMCs. The source of these receptors is a human donor in good health. Both conserved end residues are part of each CDR3. The order of the fields is D gene, CDR3 length, J gene, V gene, clone size, CDR3 DNA, CDR3 protein. D genes are given only for firm matches. Clone size is shown for a subset of rows, as once, few, many or a class of expanded clone.

-,12,TRBJ2-3,TRBV2,-,TGTGCCAGCAGTGCATACACAGATACGCAGTATTTT,CASSAYTDTQYF
-,13,TRBJ2-1,TRBV9,-,TGTGCCAGCAGCGTAGTTATAGGGGGTGAGCAGTTCTTC,CASSVVIGGEQFF
-,14,TRBJ1-2,TRBV7-9,-,TGTGCCAGCAGTTCGGGCCCTAGGGTCTATGGCTACACCTTC,CASSSGPRVYGYTF
TRBD1,13,TRBJ1-1,TRBV19,once,TGTGCCAGTAGTATAACCGGGACAGGAGATGCTTTCTTT,CASSITGTGDAFF
TRBD1,15,TRBJ2-5,TRBV5-1,-,TGCGCCAGCAGCACCGGGACAGGGATCCAAGAGACCCAGTACTTC,CASSTGTGIQETQYF
TRBD2,16,TRBJ2-1,TRBV3-1,-,TGTGCCAGCAGCTCCAGCGGGGGCGCCTCCTACAATGAGCAGTTCTTC,CASSSSGGASYNEQFF
TRBD2,13,TRBJ2-1,TRBV6-6,-,TGTGCCAGCAGTTCTAGCGGGGGGAATGAGCAGTTCTTC,CASSSSGGNEQFF
-,17,TRBJ2-5,TRBV20-1,-,TGCAGTGCTAGAGATAAAGACACGTGGTTACCCCCAGGGACCCAGTACTTC,CSARDKDTWLPPGTQYF
TRBD1,13,TRBJ2-1,TRBV5-6,-,TGTGCCAGCAGCTTAGGACAGGGAACGAAGCAGTTCTTC,CASSLGQGTKQFF
-,13,TRBJ1-2,TRBV7-9,-,TGTGCCAGCAGCCCGGGCCTCCTCTATGGCTACACCTTC,CASSPGLLYGYTF
TRBD2,10,TRBJ2-1,TRBV20-1,once,TGCAGTGTTGCGGGGGGCCAGCAGTTCTTC,CSVAGGQQFF
-,10,TRBJ2-1,TRBV12-3/TRBV12-4,-,TGTGCCAGCGGGTGGAACGAGCAGTTCTTC,CASGWNEQFF
TRBD1,15,TRBJ1-5,TRBV6-6,-,TGTGCCAGTTTGGGCTTAGGGACAGATAATCAGCCCCAGCATTTT,CASLGLGTDNQPQHF
-,15,TRBJ1-6,TRBV27,-,TGTGCCAGCAGTTCTCCCGAACCATATAATTCACCCCTCCACTTT,CASSSPEPYNSPLHF
-,16,TRBJ1-1,TRBV10-3,-,TGTGCCATCAGAGACCGGGAGGAACCCATGAACACTGAAGCTTTCTTT,CAIRDREEPMNTEAFF
-,13,TRBJ2-7,TRBV20-1,-,TGCAGTGCTAGACCCAGGAAAGTCTACGAGCAGTACTTC,CSARPRKVYEQYF
-,16,TRBJ2-2,TRBV6-2/TRBV6-3,once,TGTGCCAGCAGTTACTGGGCCCCACGGCCGACCGGGGAGCTGTTTTTT,CASSYWAPRPTGELFF
TRBD1,16,TRBJ2-2,TRBV5-1,-,TGCGCCAGCAGCTCCCCCGGGACAGAAGACACCGGGGAGCTGTTTTTT,CASSSPGTEDTGELFF
-,16,TRBJ2-1,TRBV7-9,-,TGTGCCAGCAGCTTGGTGGGTCCGAGCTCCTACAATGAGCAGTTCTTC,CASSLVGPSSYNEQFF
-,15,TRBJ1-5,TRBV6-2/TRBV6-3,-,TGTGCCAGCAGTGGTCTCAGTTATAGCAATCAGCCCCAGCATTTT,CASSGLSYSNQPQHF
TRBD1,14,TRBJ2-1,TRBV7-2,-,TGTGCCAGCAGCTTAGGGACAGGGTTAGATGAGCAGTTCTTC,CASSLGTGLDEQFF
-,15,TRBJ2-5,TRBV10-3,-,TGTGCCATCAGTGAGGGAACGGACCTGGGAGGGACCCAGTACTTC,CAISEGTDLGGTQYF
TRBD2,16,TRBJ2-3,TRBV7-2,-,TGTGCCAGCAGCGTGACTAGCGGGGGGGCTAGAGATACGCAGTATTTT,CASSVTSGGARDTQYF
-,16,TRBJ2-7,TRBV6-1,-,TGTGCCAGCAGTAGCGGACAGCTATCTACGGGACACGAGCAGTACTTC,CASSSGQLSTGHEQYF
-,15,TRBJ1-2,TRBV27,-,TGTGCCAGCAGTCGTCAATCATTGACAGGCCGTGGCTACACCTTC,CASSRQSLTGRGYTF
-,15,TRBJ2-5,TRBV3-1,-,TGTGCCAGCAGCCAACTGCAAGGGACCCAAGAGACCCAGTACTTC,CASSQLQGTQETQYF
TRBD1,15,TRBJ1-5,TRBV10-2,-,TGCGCCAGCAGTACTGGACAGGGCGGCAATCAGCCCCAGCATTTT,CASSTGQGGNQPQHF
-,16,TRBJ1-2,TRBV20-1,-,TGCAGTGCTAGAGATCTAACCCCGCTCACAGAGTATGGCTACACCTTC,CSARDLTPLTEYGYTF
-,12,TRBJ2-3,TRBV7-2,-,TGTGCCAGCAGCCCTCGAACAGATACGCAGTATTTT,CASSPRTDTQYF
TRBD1,14,TRBJ2-7,TRBV19,-,TGTGCCAGTAGGGGGACAGCAGGCCCCTACGAGCAGTACTTC,CASRGTAGPYEQYF
-,13,TRBJ1-1,TRBV4-3,few,TGCGCCAGCAGCCAAGGAAGGTGGACTGAAGCTTTCTTT,CASSQGRWTEAFF
-,15,TRBJ2-5,TRBV4-3,-,TGCGCCAGCAGCCCCCAAAGGGGGGGCGCAGAGACCCAGTACTTC,CASSPQRGGAETQYF
TRBD2,15,TRBJ2-7,TRBV5-5,-,TGTGCCAGCAGCTTTACTGGCGGGGGTTACTACGAGCAGTACTTC,CASSFTGGGYYEQYF
-,13,TRBJ1-1,TRBV7-9,-,TGTGCCAGCAGCTCCCTCACCCCCACTGAAGCTTTCTTT,CASSSLTPTEAFF
-,14,TRBJ2-2,TRBV12-3/TRBV12-4,-,TGTGCCAGCAGTTTTCTAGGGGTAGCCGGGGAGCTGTTTTTT,CASSFLGVAGELFF
-,12,TRBJ1-4,TRBV11-2,-,TGTGCCAGCAGCCGTGAGAATGAAAAACTGTTTTTT,CASSRENEKLFF
-,14,TRBJ1-1,TRBV6-5,-,TGTGCCAGCAGTTACTCGTCCGGGGACACTGAAGCTTTCTTT,CASSYSSGDTEAFF
TRBD1,14,TRBJ1-2,TRBV4-1,-,TGCGCCAGCAGCCAAGGGACAGGGGGCTATGGCTACACCTTC,CASSQGTGGYGYTF
-,11,TRBJ1-1,TRBV29-1,-,TGCAGCACAGAGGACAGAAGTGGTGATTTCTTT,CSTEDRSGDFF
-,13,TRBJ2-5,TRBV19,-,TGTGCCAGTTCCTCTCGGGGACTAGAGACCCAGTACTTC,CASSSRGLETQYF
-,13,TRBJ2-5,TRBV12-3/TRBV12-4,-,TGTGCCAGCAGTCCCACAAGGGATGGGACCCAGTACTTC,CASSPTRDGTQYF